The entry that follows covers one T cell receptor (beta chain) sequence. Antigen: not known. This sample was included in a study of shared clonotypes between healthy human individuals. Turning to the study itself: Three plates were used per donor for CD4 naive, three for CD4 memory, two for CD8 naive and one for CD8 memory. Points from the study as a whole: Clonotype sharing across several donors was observed for 4.5% to 6.5% of naive CD4 clonotypes.

V gave up 1 base and J gave up 4 bases; unmatched junction bases: 11. Looked up from germline, CDR1 is SGHTA and CDR2 is FQGNSA. This CDR3 spans 18 amino acids. Profiled with immunoSEQ multiplex PCR; TCRdb holds only in-frame clones, not every one. Among 950,000 to 1,100,000 clones listed, about 80% were seen once. The receptor was derived from a man aged 18 to 30 in good health. What was sequenced was memory CD4+ T cells sorted from blood. The sample's subset: CD45RA-negative fraction. The chain joins TRBV7-2 to TRBJ1-1, with 11 bases identical to TRBD1. CDR3 loop: CASSLEPGDRGFVTEAFF. CDR3 DNA sequence: TGTGCCAGCAGCTTAGAACCTGGGGACAGGGGGTTTGTCACTGAAGCTTTCTTT.